This T cell receptor beta chain was obtained from a study of control samples from healthy donors and cancer patients. The method was immunoSEQ multiplex PCR; TCRdb's version includes in-frame clones alone and lacks a portion of them. The data hold about 140,000 clones, with about 89% observed a single time. Germline-derived CDR1 and CDR2 are MNHEY and SMNVEV (reference sequence). This CDR3 has 18 amino acids. V shed 8 bases, J shed 2 bases, and the junction held 19 bases outside the gene matches. Sequencing was performed on blood. This chain connects TRBV27 to TRBJ2-7; 9 positions match TRBD1. The TCR was taken from a man aged 18 to 35 in good health. This chain's CDR3 is CASGPGQGLVGVTYEQYF. The CDR3 coding sequence is TGTGCCAGCGGACCGGGACAGGGACTCGTCGGCGTCACCTACGAGCAGTACTTC.